These 19 T cell receptor beta chains originate from one sample sequenced in a study of neurological immune-mediated disorders. TCRdb called the 5' RACE reads again in MiXCR, with one record for every CDR3 protein. The repertoire includes some 24,000 distinct CDR3 sequences, around an eighth of them detected once, and 16% sits in the top ten. The sequenced sample consisted of PBMCs. These receptors were obtained from a woman aged 40 to 50 with HTLV-1-associated myelopathy (HAM/TSP).

The sample holds many counts of this clonotype. An end of the junction does not agree with germline; a read error may underlie this. The chain carries TRBV29-1 and TRBJ1-1; weak D call: TRBD1 (5 bases). CDR3 size: 8 residues. Germline assignment: CDR1 SQVTM and CDR2 ANQGSEA. Here the CDR3 reads CSVGWGPF. The CDR3 bases are TGCAGCGTCGGTTGGGGCCCATTT.

At least ten counts were recorded for this clonotype. V gene TRBV20-1 combines with J gene TRBJ2-1; D tentatively reads TRBD1 or TRBD2 (7 bases each). CDR3 length: 15 residues. V gave up 0 bases and J gave up 5 bases, with 14 bases separating them. CDR1 and CDR2 (germline): DFQATT, SNEGSKA (reference sequence). The CDR3 sequence is CSARDSGTANNEQFF. DNA of the CDR3: TGCAGTGCTAGAGACAGCGGGACAGCGAACAATGAGCAGTTCTTC.

This clonotype was observed many times. The chain uses TRBV4-2 and TRBJ1-3; D possibly corresponds to TRBD1 (6 bases). CDR3 size: 16 residues. V shed 4 bases and J shed 3 bases, with 16 bases lying between them. Per germline, CDR1 LGHNA and CDR2 YNFKEQ. CDR3 protein: CASSPQGRGVGNTIYF. The DNA of the CDR3 is TGTGCCAGCAGCCCCCAGGGCAGGGGAGTTGGAAACACCATATATTTT.

This clonotype was observed at least ten times. The chain employs TRBV7-2 and TRBJ2-3; TRBD2 aligns across 11 bases. This CDR3 has 15 amino acids. The junction had 9 bases not matched to a gene; V was cut back by 8 bases and J by 5 bases. Germline V gives CDR1 SGHTA, CDR2 FQGNSA. In nucleotides, the CDR3 is TGTGCCAGCCAACTCACTAGCGGGGGTGGAGATACGCAGTATTTT. Translating it yields CASQLTSGGGDTQYF. Filled out from reference TRBV7-2 and TRBJ2-3, the complete variable domain reads GAGVSQSPSNKVTEKGKDVELRCDPISGHTALYWYRQSLGQGLEFLIYFQGNSAPDKSGLPSDRFSAERTGGSVSTLTIQRTQQEDSAVYLCASQLTSGGGDTQYFGPGTRLTVL.

The table lists this clonotype with many counts. The gene calls are TRBV5-1 and TRBJ1-2, with 8 nucleotides matching TRBD1. The V gene end was trimmed by 4 bases and the J gene end by 6 bases; junction bases not matched to a gene: 8. The CDR3 spans 14 residues. Germline assignment: CDR1 SGHRS and CDR2 YFSETQ. The CDR3 DNA reads TGCGCCAGCAGCACCGGACAGGGTATTAATGGCTACACCTTC. Translation gives CASSTGQGINGYTF.

This chain joins TRBV12-3 or TRBV12-4 and TRBJ2-3; D could derive from TRBD1 or TRBD2 (7 bases each). CDR3 length: 13 amino acids. Trimming left V 6 bases short and J 4 bases short, with 11 bases between. This chain's CDR3 is CASSPGGADTQYF. CDR3 bases: TGTGCCAGCAGCCCAGGGGGGGCAGATACGCAGTATTTT.

This clonotype was recorded many times. The chain combines TRBV20-1 with TRBJ2-6; TRBD2 is a possible D gene (5 bases). The germline gives CDR1 DFQATT, CDR2 SNEGSKA (reference sequence). With 7 bases removed from V and 2 bases from J, the gap between germline ends came to 12 bases. The CDR3 runs to 14 residues. CDR3 protein: CSGGPRTGANVLTF. The CDR3 nucleotides read TGCAGTGGAGGGCCCAGGACTGGGGCCAACGTCCTGACTTTC.

This clonotype occurred many times. This rearrangement joins TRBV20-1 to TRBJ1-5; D perhaps matches TRBD1 (6 bases). The V end was cut by 2 bases, the J end by 6 bases, with 11 bases between. The length of the CDR3 is 13 residues. Germline CDR1 reads DFQATT; CDR2 reads SNEGSKA (reference sequence). This chain's CDR3 is CSARKTGFQPQHF. The CDR3 DNA sequence: TGCAGTGCTAGAAAGACAGGATTTCAGCCCCAGCATTTT.

This chain joins TRBV9 and TRBJ2-3; D ambiguous. Per germline, CDR1 SGDLS and CDR2 YYNGEE. The V and J ends lost 7 bases and 5 bases respectively, with 14 bases between them. CDR3 size: 13 residues. CDR3 in DNA: TGTGCCAGCGCGAGTCTTGGGAAAGATACGCAGTATTTT. Translating it yields CASASLGKDTQYF.

This clonotype was picked up many times. This chain links TRBV6-1 with TRBJ1-6; perhaps TRBD1 as D (6 bases). The CDR3 runs to 13 residues. The germline V and J ends were trimmed by 7 bases and 6 bases, with 10 bases remaining between them. CDR1 is MNHNS, CDR2 SASEGT, per germline. The CDR3 DNA reads TGTGCCAGCACGGCCAGGGGTAATTCACCCCTCCACTTT. As protein: CASTARGNSPLHF.

This clonotype was observed many times. This sequence joins TRBV5-1 and TRBJ2-2, with D possibly TRBD1 on 5 matching bases. Germline V CDR1 and CDR2: SGHRS, YFSETQ. This CDR3 region has 16 residues. Trimming took off 4 bases at V and 0 bases at J, with 13 bases between the two ends. The CDR3 DNA reads TGCGCCAGCAGCAAATTGACAGCCTCGAACACCGGGGAGCTGTTTTTT. It specifies CASSKLTASNTGELFF.

In the case of this clonotype: Being one base from a much bigger clone, this may be a read error. CDR3 DNA: TGTTCCAGCAGTTACTCGGGGGGGCTGGGAGCCTACGAGCAGTACTTC. Residues: CSSSYSGGLGAYEQYF. The V and J genes are TRBV6-5 and TRBJ2-7, with 8 bases lining up with TRBD2. Germline V CDR1 and CDR2: MNHEY, SVGAGI. This CDR3 is built from 16 residues.

This clonotype was recorded many times. The genes are TRBV13 and TRBJ1-3, with D uncertain. With 0 bases removed from V and 0 bases from J, the gap between germline ends came to 9 bases. Germline assignment: CDR1 PRHDT and CDR2 FYEKMQ (reference sequence). There are 16 residues in the CDR3. CDR3 in DNA: TGTGCCAGCAGCTTAGGCCTGCTACGCTCTGGAAACACCATATATTTT. Translating it yields CASSLGLLRSGNTIYF.

This clonotype was picked up many times. The J gene is TRBJ2-5, the V gene TRBV15, with 10 bases identical to TRBD2. This CDR3 contains 17 residues. Germline CDR1 and CDR2: LNHNV and YYDKDF (reference sequence). V trimming: 0 bases; J trimming: 5 bases; junction bases outside the gene matches: 9. The CDR3 region has the DNA TGTGCCACCAGCAGAGATTGGCTAGCGGGGGCCCGGGAGACCCAGTACTTC. This codes for CATSRDWLAGARETQYF.

This clonotype showed up many times. The chain recombines TRBV20-1 with TRBJ2-1; maybe TRBD2 (6 bases). Per germline, CDR1 DFQATT and CDR2 SNEGSKA (reference sequence). CDR3 size: 14 residues. The V end was cut by 6 bases, the J end by 4 bases, with 16 bases between. CDR3 DNA: TGCAGTGCCGCCAGGAGGGGTCGATACAATGAGCAGTTCTTC. Protein sequence: CSAARRGRYNEQFF.

This clonotype has a count of ten or more. This chain joins TRBV20-1 and TRBJ1-2; D is undetermined. Trimming left V 6 bases short and J 2 bases short, with 19 bases between. Germline assignment: CDR1 DFQATT and CDR2 SNEGSKA (reference sequence). The CDR3 has 15 residues. CDR3 amino acids: CSADLTGNKNYGYTF. The CDR3 DNA reads TGCAGTGCCGACCTTACCGGGAACAAGAACTATGGCTACACCTTC.

About this clonotype itself: A read error is possible here, since a much larger clone lies one base away. The chain is built from TRBV5-1 and TRBJ1-1; D call uncertain. The CDR3 runs 14 residues. Germline CDR1 is SGHRS and CDR2 is YFSETQ. Written as DNA, the CDR3 is TGCGTCAGCAGCTTGGAACGGTTGAACACTGAAGCTTTCTTT. Translation gives CVSSLERLNTEAFF.

The genes are TRBV20-1 and TRBJ1-1; 7 bases map to TRBD1. Unmatched junction bases numbered 6, after V lost 5 bases and J lost 6 bases. The CDR3 sequence is 12 residues long. Germline lookup yields CDR1 DFQATT and CDR2 SNEGSKA (reference sequence). The CDR3 coding sequence is TGCAGTGCTGCCACAGGGGACCCTGAAGCTTTCTTT. Residues: CSAATGDPEAFF.

This sequence joins TRBV7-9 and TRBJ1-2; D gene unclear. Germline V CDR1 and CDR2: SEHNR, FQNEAQ (reference sequence). There are 12 residues in the CDR3. Deletions cut 4 bases from V and 7 bases from J, with 10 bases between. CDR3 sequence reads: CASSSSWGGYTF. As DNA, the CDR3 is TGTGCCAGCAGCTCAAGTTGGGGTGGCTACACCTTC. The full variable domain, rest sourced from reference TRBV7-9 and TRBJ1-2, is DTGVSQNPRHKITKRGQNVTFRCDPISEHNRLYWYRQTLGQGPEFLTYFQNEAQLEKSRLLSDRFSAERPKGSFSTLEIQRTEQGDSAMYLCASSSSWGGYTFGSGTRLTVV.